This T cell receptor beta chain was documented in a study of blood T cell repertoires in COVID-19. Generated by immunoSEQ multiplex PCR, the TCRdb table keeps only in-frame clones and is missing some. Here the sample spans under 45,000 clones, about nine tenths being singletons. The CDR3 spans 15 residues. Trimming cost V 10 bases and J 2 bases; bases outside gene matches: 11. Germline assignment: CDR1 SGHNT and CDR2 YENEEA. The chain joins TRBV11-3 to TRBJ2-1; TRBD2 matches at 7 bases. The sample comprised peripheral blood. The receptor was isolated from a woman older than 75 in a cohort sampled during active or convalescent COVID-19. The CDR3 DNA sequence: TGTGCCACGCGAGGCGGGGGACTAACCTACAATGAGCAGTTCTTC. This sequence encodes CATRGGGLTYNEQFF.